Listed below are T cell receptor beta chains from one sample, sequenced in a study of blood T cell repertoires in COVID-19. The assay was immunoSEQ multiplex PCR, and TCRdb's table has in-frame clones only and misses some. The sample has about 310,000 clones, roughly 84% seen once. Sample: peripheral blood. The source is a man between 45 and 60 years old with active or convalescent COVID-19. Both conserved end residues are part of each CDR3. D genes are given only for firm matches. Size is stated for part of the rows, as once, few or many counts, or as a class when the clone is expanded.

size,D,J,V,DNA,CDR3
few,TRBD1,TRBJ2-1,TRBV10-2,TGCGCCACCGGACAGGGCTTCAGCAATGAGCAGTTCTTC,CATGQGFSNEQFF
NA,NA,TRBJ1-4,TRBV30,TGTGCCTGGAGTCGGACTGCAACTAATGAAAAACTGTTTTTT,CAWSRTATNEKLFF
NA,NA,TRBJ1-4,TRBV7-9,TGTGCCAGCAGCTTAGGCTACAGGGACACTAATGAAAAACTGTTTTTT,CASSLGYRDTNEKLFF
once,NA,TRBJ1-1,TRBV3-1/TRBV3-2,TGTGCCAGCAGCCAAGCCAGGGGCACTGAAGCTTTCTTT,CASSQARGTEAFF
NA,TRBD1,TRBJ1-1,TRBV5-1,TGCGCCAGCAGCGCAACAGGGGGCTGGAGCACTGAAGCTTTCTTT,CASSATGGWSTEAFF
NA,TRBD1,TRBJ1-5,TRBV6-1,TGTGCCAGCAGTGTTAACAGGGGGGCAAGCAATCAGCCCCAGCATTTT,CASSVNRGASNQPQHF
NA,NA,TRBJ2-5,TRBV13,TGTGCCAGCAGCTTAGTCTTAGAGACCCAGTACTTC,CASSLVLETQYF
NA,NA,TRBJ1-2,TRBV5-1,TGCGCCAGCAGTTATACCGCGGGGTTAGCCCCGGGGGGATATGGCTACACCTTC,CASSYTAGLAPGGYGYTF
NA,TRBD1,TRBJ1-3,TRBV19,TGTGCCAGTCACCTGACCGGGACAGGGTCCAACACCATATATTTT,CASHLTGTGSNTIYF
NA,TRBD2,TRBJ2-5,TRBV27,TGTGCCAGCAGTTTTTGGACTAGCGGGGGGGAGGAGACCCAGTACTTC,CASSFWTSGGEETQYF
NA,TRBD1,TRBJ2-7,TRBV5-1,TGCGCCAGCGGACCGGGACAGAGTAGCTCCTACGAGCAGTACTTC,CASGPGQSSSYEQYF
NA,NA,TRBJ2-7,TRBV5-6,TGTGCCAGCAGCTTGGCCTTACAGGGTTCTATTTTCGAGCAGTACTTC,CASSLALQGSIFEQYF
NA,NA,TRBJ2-3,TRBV5-1,TGCGCCAGCAGCAAGACTAGCACAGATACGCAGTATTTT,CASSKTSTDTQYF
NA,TRBD1,TRBJ1-5,TRBV2,TGTGCCAGCAGTGTAACAGGGGGCAATCAGCCCCAGCATTTT,CASSVTGGNQPQHF
once,NA,TRBJ1-4,TRBV15,TGTGCCACCACAACCGGCGGGGAGAGGGAAAAACTGTTTTTT,CATTTGGEREKLFF
NA,NA,TRBJ1-5,TRBV30,TGTGCCTGGAGCTTACAGGGAGCAAGCAATCAGCCCCAGCATTTT,CAWSLQGASNQPQHF
few,NA,TRBJ1-2,TRBV6-5,TGTGCCAGCAGTTACTCGACCGAGGGGAGGTATGGCTACACCTTC,CASSYSTEGRYGYTF
NA,NA,TRBJ2-1,TRBV2,TGTGCCAGCCTCGAGCGGAGCTCCTACAATGAGCAGTTCTTC,CASLERSSYNEQFF
NA,TRBD1,TRBJ2-5,TRBV28,TGTGCCAGCAGTTCCCCACAGGGGACCCAAGAGACCCAGTACTTC,CASSSPQGTQETQYF
NA,TRBD1,TRBJ1-1,TRBV27,TGTGCCAGCAGCCTTGACAGGGACCGGGAAGCTTTCTTT,CASSLDRDREAFF
NA,TRBD1,TRBJ2-3,TRBV5-5,TGTGCCAGCATACCCGGGACAGGGGAATTAGATACGCAGTATTTT,CASIPGTGELDTQYF
NA,TRBD1,TRBJ1-5,TRBV18,TGTGCCAGCTCACCAGGTCAGGGGGAACAGCCCCAGCATTTT,CASSPGQGEQPQHF
once,TRBD1,TRBJ2-5,TRBV19,TGTGCCAGTAGTCACCGGGACAGCGGAGAGACCCAGTACTTC,CASSHRDSGETQYF
NA,NA,TRBJ2-4,TRBV5-1,TGCGCCAGCAGGAGGGACTCTGAAAAAAACATTCAGTACTTC,CASRRDSEKNIQYF
NA,NA,TRBJ1-6,TRBV7-9,TGTGCCAGCAGCTTAGCAGGGGATAATTCACCCCTCCACTTT,CASSLAGDNSPLHF
NA,TRBD1,TRBJ1-1,TRBV28,TGTGCCAGCAGTTTAGGACAGGCTGGTACTGAAGCTTTCTTT,CASSLGQAGTEAFF
NA,NA,TRBJ2-2,TRBV5-1,TGCGCCAGCAGCTTGGGCAGTGAGAACACCGGGGAGCTGTTTTTT,CASSLGSENTGELFF
NA,NA,TRBJ1-1,TRBV18,TGTGCCAGCTCACGAGAGAACACTGAAGCTTTCTTT,CASSRENTEAFF
NA,TRBD1,TRBJ2-1,TRBV28,TGTGCCAGCAGTTCCATCTCCGACAGGGGGCATCAGAATGAGCAGTTCTTC,CASSSISDRGHQNEQFF
NA,NA,TRBJ1-1,TRBV6-5,TGTGCCAGCAGTCTTAGGTCGGGGTGGAACACTGAAGCTTTCTTT,CASSLRSGWNTEAFF
NA,NA,TRBJ2-5,TRBV7-3,TGTGCCAGCAGCTTAAACCCAGGACATCTGGAGACCCAGTACTTC,CASSLNPGHLETQYF
NA,NA,TRBJ1-1,TRBV27,TGTGCCAGCAGCACCCTCGACGAAGGGGCGAACACTGAAGCTTTCTTT,CASSTLDEGANTEAFF
NA,TRBD1,TRBJ1-4,TRBV6-5,TGTGCCAGCAGTTCCAGGGGGCAGGAAAAACTGTTTTTT,CASSSRGQEKLFF
NA,TRBD1,TRBJ2-7,TRBV11-3,TGTGCCAGCAGCCCCGGACAGGGGAACTCCTACGAGCAGTACTTC,CASSPGQGNSYEQYF
once,NA,TRBJ1-6,TRBV10-3,TGTGCCATCAGTGAGTCTCTCGGTTTTGACTATAATTCACCCCTCCACTTT,CAISESLGFDYNSPLHF
NA,TRBD2,TRBJ2-7,TRBV15,TGTGCCACCAGCAGAGATTTGAGGACTAGCGGGGGCCAAAGCTCCTACGAGCAGTACTTC,CATSRDLRTSGGQSSYEQYF
NA,NA,TRBJ2-6,TRBV28,TGTGCCAGCAGGAGATCTGGGGCCAACGTCCTGACTTTC,CASRRSGANVLTF
NA,TRBD2,TRBJ2-1,TRBV19,TGTGCCAGTAGTTCGGCGCTAGCGGGAAACTACAATGAGCAGTTCTTC,CASSSALAGNYNEQFF
once,TRBD2,TRBJ2-6,TRBV2,TGTGCCGGGGGACTAGCGGGGATATCTGGGGCCAACGTCCTGACTTTC,CAGGLAGISGANVLTF
NA,NA,TRBJ1-1,TRBV3-1/TRBV3-2,TGTGCCAGCAGCCTCGGCGTAGGGGACACTGAAGCTTTCTTT,CASSLGVGDTEAFF
NA,TRBD2,TRBJ2-7,TRBV5-5,TGTGCCAGCAGCTTGCTAGCGGCGCTGGGGGAGCAGTACTTC,CASSLLAALGEQYF
few,NA,TRBJ2-2,TRBV2,TGTGCCAGCAGCACGGCCACAGGGATCGGGGAGCTGTTTTTT,CASSTATGIGELFF
NA,TRBD1,TRBJ1-2,TRBV28,TGTGCCAGCAGTTTAACCCCCGAGGACAGGGGCTATGGCTACACCTTC,CASSLTPEDRGYGYTF
few,TRBD2,TRBJ2-1,TRBV2,TGTGCCAGTGGGGTACTAGCGGGGCCTAACAATGAGCAGTTCTTC,CASGVLAGPNNEQFF
NA,NA,TRBJ2-7,TRBV9,TGTGCCAGCAGCGTACAGTCAGGGGCCGAGCAGTACTTC,CASSVQSGAEQYF
NA,NA,TRBJ1-6,TRBV25-1,TGTGCCAGCAGTGGATGGTCAGGCCGCTCCTATAATTCACCCCTCCACTTT,CASSGWSGRSYNSPLHF
NA,NA,TRBJ2-3,TRBV19,TGTGCCAGTAGTCGAGAGAGAGGAACGGATACGCAGTATTTT,CASSRERGTDTQYF
NA,TRBD1,TRBJ1-5,TRBV5-6,TGTGCCAGCAGCTTGTGGACAGGGGGCAATCAGCCCCAGCATTTT,CASSLWTGGNQPQHF